This TCR beta chain was sequenced during a study of neurological immune-mediated disorders (dated by TCRdb to between 2018 and 2021). A note on the overall study: The study compared peripheral blood TCR-beta repertoires of HTLV-I-associated myelopathy (HAM/TSP) patients, multiple sclerosis patients and healthy controls using UMI-based sequencing. The 90 to 120 TCR-beta libraries covered PBMC samples along with longitudinal samples, technical triplicates, and paired sorted CD4+ and CD8+ T-cell subsets. The cohort comprised roughly 69 subjects: around 15 HAM/TSP patients, some 34 multiple sclerosis patients and around 20 healthy controls. Overall study outcomes, separate from this receptor: Across subjects, expanded clones never shared an identical CDR3 amino acid sequence, which suggests that the TCR-beta repertoires in every group were private. TCR clonal expansion was highest in HAM/TSP patients and lowest in MS patients, with MS patients falling below even healthy controls.

cDNA was synthesized by template-switch 5'RACE using a primer with a 10-nucleotide random unique molecular identifier that tagged each TCR transcript. Over 160 million TCR-beta sequences, covering 15-18 subjects, were produced in each sequencing run. Total RNA was extracted with the RNeasy kit. Using the KAPA Real-time Library Amplification kit, TCR-beta VDJ regions were amplified with primers for the TCR constant region and the 5'RACE anchor. Sample indexes and Illumina adaptors were added in a first PCR, and a second PCR then increased library yield. The roughly 650 bp TCR product was size-selected on a 2% E-gel SizeSelection system after Ampure bead purification. Before pooling, library quality was checked on a Bioanalyzer, concentration was measured with Qubit, and libraries were quantified with the Kapa Library Quantification kit. An Illumina HiSeq 2500 sequenced the libraries paired-end 2 x 150 bp. To increase sequence diversity, about 25-31% phiX was spiked into each library pool. On the authors' methods: The quality-filtered reads were processed with the UMI-based MiGEC pipeline, whose error correction step removed more than 85% of the raw TCR sequences. IMGT germline references were used for aligning VDJ genes, and each clonotype was defined as a unique CDR3 amino acid sequence together with its V-J genes. Clonal expansion, Shannon diversity and CDR3 relatedness were evaluated with VDJtools (CalcPairwiseDistances, ClusterSamples), while phylogenetic trees were built in CLCbio workbench. Clones with at least 8 unique UMIs were defined as expanded, with this threshold being based on coefficient-of-variation modelling across technical triplicates. TCRdb reprocessed the public reads (quality trimming at Q25 with fastp, clone calling with MiXCR) and kept in-frame beta chains. Entries are consolidated by CDR3 protein sequence, retaining the most common genes and DNA. TCRdb, not the original authors, processed these V and J calls. The sample data list some 37,000 distinct CDR3 sequences, and 13% to 15% of these were observed just once. The leading ten clones occupy 25% to 30% of the sample.

V loses 2 bases of germline sequence and J loses 7 bases, and the interval between the two ends is 14 bases. From the cysteine through the phenylalanine, the CDR3 covers 14 amino acids. The entry retains the CDR3 DNA only, 42 bases that are in frame from base 1. Libraries from unsorted PBMCs were made from 2 million PBMCs kept in RNAlater at -80 degrees C until RNA extraction. PBMCs were separated from peripheral blood using Ficoll-Hypaque density gradient centrifugation and then cryopreserved in liquid nitrogen. This clonotype was seen many times. Which antigen it targets is not known. No quality values exist for individual bases; no much larger clone is one base distant.

Sequences were obtained from PBMCs. The sequence joins TRBV12-3 or TRBV12-4 to TRBJ1-2; a weak D assignment points to TRBD1 (6 bases agree). This sequence was found in a woman aged 45-65 years with HTLV-1-associated myelopathy (HAM/TSP). This receptor has the CDR3 CASSLPDRHGGYTF. The nucleotides are TGTGCCAGCAGTTTACCAGACAGGCATGGTGGCTACACCTTC.